Shown below are 18 T cell receptor beta chains from a single sample sequenced in a study of regulatory T cells in long-lasting Graves disease (TCRdb year 2021). Libraries were built with multiplex PCR. Sequencing relied on an Illumina HiSeq 4000. TCR beta libraries were built with iRepertoire HTBI primers and Arm-PCR amplification of CDR3 regions. Using fastp at Q25 and MiXCR, TCRdb reprocessed the public reads and kept productive beta chains. Rows are combined by CDR3 protein, so each entry shows the most common genes and DNA. This sample holds roughly 450,000 distinct CDR3 sequences; around 20% were observed only once. The ten largest make up roughly 28% of the sample. The sample's time point label, in plain terms: persistent/refractory GD, antithyroid drugs over 5 years with positive TRAb. For both TCR sequencing and RNA sequencing, RNA was extracted from PBMCs using TRIzol. Sample: peripheral blood mononuclear cells (PBMCs), taken when the disease was refractory, from a patient treated with antithyroid drugs. The receptors were sampled from a female donor with Graves disease.

This clonotype was counted ten times or more. This chain uses TRBV28 with TRBJ2-7; D is perhaps TRBD2 (6 bases). V was cut by 6 bases and J by 6 bases, with 21 bases left in between. This CDR3 spans 15 amino acids. CDR1 and CDR2 (germline): MDHEN, SYDVKM. The CDR3: CASSTTGASPGEQYF. CDR3 coding DNA: TGTGCCAGCAGCACAACGGGAGCCAGCCCAGGCGAGCAGTACTTC.

V is TRBV19 and J is TRBJ2-7, with 9 bases identical to TRBD1. In germline, CDR1 is LNHDA, CDR2 SQIVND (reference sequence). The CDR3 has 16 amino acids. V shed 3 bases and J 4 bases; nucleotides not matched to a gene: 10. CDR3 region: CASSIGTGTGTYEQYF. In nucleotides, the CDR3 is TGTGCCAGTAGTATTGGGACCGGGACAGGGACGTACGAGCAGTACTTC.

V is TRBV19 and J is TRBJ2-2, with 9 bases that match TRBD1. Germline CDR1 is LNHDA and CDR2 is SQIVND (reference sequence). This CDR3 is built from 16 residues. With 3 bases clipped from V and 5 bases from J, the junction kept 7 bases outside the gene matches. This CDR3 reads CASSMLTGGDTGELFF. CDR3 sequence (DNA): TGTGCCAGTAGTATGTTAACAGGGGGCGATACCGGGGAGCTGTTTTTT.

This clonotype was counted ten times or more. This rearrangement joins TRBV6-1 to TRBJ1-4, with D possibly being TRBD1 (6 bases). Germline CDR1 and CDR2: MNHNS and SASEGT. The CDR3 contains 18 residues. Between the trimmed V and J ends, which lost 6 bases and 7 bases, there was a span of 27 bases. CDR3 sequence reads: CASRQPTGTPTKGEKLFF. The DNA of the CDR3 is TGTGCCAGCAGGCAACCGACAGGAACTCCTACTAAGGGTGAAAAACTGTTTTTT.

This sequence joins TRBV2 and TRBJ2-1; 14 nucleotides agree with TRBD2. Germline trimming cut 6 bases from V and 4 bases from J; bases unmatched to any gene: 11. This CDR3 spans 18 amino acids. CDR1 and CDR2 from the germline V gene are SNHLY and FYNNEI. This chain's CDR3 is CASRLNSGTSGSYNEQFF. The CDR3, as DNA: TGTGCCAGCAGATTAAATTCCGGGACTAGCGGGAGTTACAATGAGCAGTTCTTC.

Many counts were recorded for this clonotype. J is TRBJ2-2 and V is TRBV25-1; D could derive from TRBD1 or TRBD2 (6 bases each). The germline V gene has CDR1 MGHDK and CDR2 SYGVNS. The CDR3 consists of 14 residues. The ends were cut back, 5 bases at V and 3 bases at J, with 10 bases in the middle. In DNA, the CDR3 is TGTGCCAGCAGTCAGGGGACTCACACCGGGGAGCTGTTTTTT. Residues: CASSQGTHTGELFF. Looking up the rest from reference TRBV25-1 and TRBJ2-2 gives the full variable domain: EADIYQTPRYLVIGTGKKITLECSQTMGHDKMYWYQQDPGMELHLIHYSYGVNSTEKGDLSSESTVSRIRTEHFPLTLESARPSHTSQYLCASSQGTHTGELFFGEGSRLTVL.

This clonotype was picked up many times. The J gene is TRBJ1-6, the V gene TRBV29-1; the match to TRBD1 covers 11 bases. The V segment lost 6 bases and the J segment 8 bases; nucleotides outside the gene matches: 3. Germline values: CDR1 SQVTM, CDR2 ANQGSEA. This CDR3 is built from 13 residues. In DNA, the CDR3 is TGCAGCGTACCGGGACAGGGGGATTCACCCCTCCACTTT. This codes for CSVPGQGDSPLHF.

In this sample, this clonotype turned up many times. This chain connects TRBV20-1 to TRBJ1-1; D gene uncertain. V was cut by 2 bases and J by 6 bases, with 10 bases left in between. Germline-derived CDR1 and CDR2 are DFQATT and SNEGSKA (reference sequence). This CDR3 region has 12 residues. The DNA of the CDR3 is TGCAGTGCTAGACAGGCGACCGCTGAAGCTTTCTTT. Translated, it gives CSARQATAEAFF.

For this clonotype: Given a much more abundant clone one base away, this may be a read error. This CDR3 fails to terminate in the conserved phenylalanine or tryptophan, so it likely reflects a read error. The chain has TRBV12-3 or TRBV12-4 and TRBJ2-5, with 10 positions matching TRBD1. The CDR3 consists of 16 residues. With V trimmed by 5 bases and J by 3 bases, 9 bases remained unmatched. CDR3 sequence (DNA): TGTGCCAGCAGTAATCCAGACAGGGGGCGGAAAGAGACCCAGTACTCC. Protein: CASSNPDRGRKETQYS.

This clonotype was picked up many times. The chain couples TRBV12-3 or TRBV12-4 to TRBJ2-7; D not certain. Trimming took off 2 bases at V and 7 bases at J, with 9 bases between the two ends. The CDR3 covers 12 residues. This chain's CDR3 is CASSLSLREQYF. CDR3 nucleotides: TGTGCCAGCAGTTTATCTCTCCGGGAGCAGTACTTC.

This clonotype was observed a handful of times. V is TRBV25-1 and J is TRBJ2-2; D possibly matches TRBD1 or TRBD2 (6 bases each). From germline, CDR1 is MGHDK and CDR2 SYGVNS. This CDR3 is 14 amino acids long. The germline V and J ends were trimmed by 9 bases and 7 bases, with 18 bases remaining between them. CDR3 coding DNA: TGTGCCAGTCTATCTTGGGGGGCGAGCGGGGAGCTGTTTTTT. Encoded protein: CASLSWGASGELFF.

This clonotype appeared a few times. J is TRBJ1-1 and V is TRBV20-1; D is uncertain. Germline CDR1 and CDR2: DFQATT and SNEGSKA (reference sequence). The CDR3 is 11 amino acids. V was clipped by 8 bases and J by 1 base, with 8 bases between them. The CDR3 nucleotides read TGCAGTAGTTCCCCGAACACTGAAGCTTTCTTT. It specifies CSSSPNTEAFF.

Remarks on this clonotype: A much more abundant neighbour one base away suggests this may be a read error. The chain uses TRBV6-2 or TRBV6-3 and TRBJ1-2, with no clear D. Germline V lookup: CDR1 MNHEY, CDR2 SVGEGT. The CDR3 consists of 14 residues. CDR3 sequence reads: CAGSTLEGSYGYTF. DNA for the CDR3: TGTGCCGGCAGCACACTGGAGGGTTCCTATGGCTACACCTTC.

This clonotype has more than one count but fewer than ten. The genes are TRBV7-6 and TRBJ2-7; D is unclear. V gave up 0 bases and J gave up 0 bases, with 9 bases separating them. The CDR3 contains 15 residues. Germline V gene data show CDR1 as SGHVS and CDR2 as FNYEAQ. DNA of the CDR3: TGTGCCAGCAGCTTAGCTATGGCTAGCTCCTACGAGCAGTACTTC. Its translation is CASSLAMASSYEQYF.

This chain uses TRBV7-9 with TRBJ2-7; D is perhaps TRBD1 or TRBD2 (7 bases each). In germline, CDR1 is SEHNR, CDR2 FQNEAQ (reference sequence). The V and J ends lost 5 bases and 0 bases respectively, with 17 bases between them. The CDR3 consists of 16 residues. The CDR3 spells CASSRDRGDSSYEQYF. CDR3 bases: TGTGCCAGCAGCCGTGACCGGGGGGACAGCTCCTACGAGCAGTACTTC.

The chain is built from TRBV30 and TRBJ1-1; D possibly corresponds to TRBD1 (5 bases). Trimming left V 3 bases short and J 4 bases short, with 15 bases between. The CDR3 covers 14 residues. Germline CDR1 is GTSNPN and CDR2 is SVGIG (reference sequence). The CDR3 loop reads CAWRSMWGSTEAFF. The CDR3 coding sequence is TGTGCCTGGAGGTCGATGTGGGGGAGCACTGAAGCTTTCTTT.

In its sample, this clonotype was seen many times. The V gene is TRBV12-3 or TRBV12-4, the J gene TRBJ2-6; 7 positions agree with TRBD1. The CDR3 extends over 17 amino acids. V was clipped by 7 bases and J by 0 bases; unmatched bases: 9. As DNA, the CDR3 is TGTGCCAGCACACCGACAGGGACCTACTCTGGGGCCAACGTCCTGACTTTC. Translated: CASTPTGTYSGANVLTF.

This clonotype was detected many times. The CDR3 nucleotides read TGTGCCAGCAGTTTATGGGGCTCGGGCGGGCACTCCTATAATTCACCCCTCCACTTT. Its translation: CASSLWGSGGHSYNSPLHF. The J gene is TRBJ1-6, the V gene TRBV28; D uncertain. Germline V gene sequence: CDR1 MDHEN, CDR2 SYDVKM. V lost 0 bases to trimming and J lost 0 bases, with 15 bases between them. The length of the CDR3 is 19 residues.